This TCR beta chain is from a study of technical replicates of blood from several donors. The CDR3 extends over 14 amino acids. Germline V gene sequence: CDR1 SEHNR, CDR2 FQNEAQ (reference sequence). V was cut by 4 bases and J by 3 bases, with 13 bases left in between. The table came from immunoSEQ multiplex PCR; TCRdb's copy has only in-frame clones and leaves some out. The sample contains fewer than 10,000 clones, around 92% of which appear only once. The sample consisted of PBMCs. The TCR was taken from a human donor in good health. This chain links TRBV7-9 with TRBJ2-7, with a possible D match to TRBD1 (6 bases). The CDR3 sequence is CASSSRGQNYEQYF. CDR3 bases: TGTGCCAGCAGCTCCAGAGGACAGAACTACGAGCAGTACTTC.